Each of the 3 T cell receptor beta chains below was sequenced from the same sample in a study of cytomegalovirus exposure and HLA in healthy donors. The PCR had 60 Vbeta and 13 Jbeta primers. Repertoires were generated with immunoSEQ multiplex PCR, while TCRdb's copy carries only in-frame clones and drops some. This repertoire includes 55,000 to 75,000 clones. Sequencing input: PBMCs. These receptors all stem from a male donor in good health and CMV-seronegative.

This chain joins TRBV5-1 and TRBJ2-1; 8 nucleotides agree with TRBD2. V dropped 5 bases and J dropped 8; count of bases not matched to a gene: 12. There are 15 residues in the CDR3. Germline CDR1 is SGHRS and CDR2 is YFSETQ. The CDR3 here is CASSHPGLGSDEQFF. The CDR3 DNA sequence: TGCGCCAGCAGTCATCCGGGACTAGGGTCTGATGAGCAGTTCTTC.

The chain combines TRBV29-1 with TRBJ1-2, with a weak D call TRBD1 (5 bases). The germline gives CDR1 SQVTM, CDR2 ANQGSEA. V lost 0 bases, J lost 13 bases, and 15 bases lay in between. CDR3 size: 12 residues. The CDR3 region is CSVEDQGRGSTF. The CDR3 region has the DNA TGCAGCGTTGAAGATCAGGGACGGGGGAGCACCTTC.

This rearrangement joins TRBV18 to TRBJ1-5; 11 bases map to TRBD1. Looked up from germline, CDR1 is KGHSH and CDR2 is LQKENI. V trimming: 3 bases; J trimming: 8 bases; junction bases outside the gene matches: 3. The CDR3 length is 14 residues. CDR3 residues: CASSPLGQGEPQHF. The CDR3 DNA reads as TGTGCCAGCTCACCCTTGGGACAGGGGGAGCCCCAGCATTTT.